The 32 T cell receptor beta chains listed next were all sequenced from one sample in a study of cytomegalovirus exposure and HLA in healthy donors. The PCR contained 60 Vbeta and 13 Jbeta primers. The table came from immunoSEQ multiplex PCR; TCRdb's copy has only in-frame clones and leaves some out. The sample lists under 55,000 clones; approximately 70% were seen once. Source material: PBMCs. These receptors all come from a young man in good health and CMV-seronegative.

The chain carries TRBV10-3 and TRBJ2-1; 11 nucleotides match TRBD2. Germline CDR1 is ENHRY and CDR2 is SYGVKD. This CDR3 spans 13 amino acids. Trimming removed 6 bases from V and 5 bases from J; junction bases left unmatched: 0. The chain's CDR3 is CAIRGLADNEQFF. In DNA, the CDR3 is TGTGCCATCAGGGGACTAGCGGACAATGAGCAGTTCTTC.

The rearrangement joins TRBV10-3 to TRBJ2-3; D is undetermined. The length of the CDR3 is 14 residues. The V gene's germline CDR1 is ENHRY and CDR2 SYGVKD. V lost 0 bases to trimming and J lost 4 bases, with 8 bases between them. The CDR3 coding sequence is TGTGCCATCAGTGAGTCGAGGCCGGCAGATACGCAGTATTTT. Amino acids: CAISESRPADTQYF.

This chain connects TRBV18 to TRBJ2-1; D might be TRBD2 (5 bases). Between the trimmed V and J ends, which lost 2 bases and 1 base, there was a span of 12 bases. The CDR3 loop spans 16 amino acids. From germline, CDR1 is KGHSH and CDR2 LQKENI. The CDR3 coding sequence is TGTGCCAGCTCACCAGCGGGCCCGCTATCCTACAATGAGCAGTTCTTC. It yields the protein CASSPAGPLSYNEQFF.

The chain couples TRBV10-2 to TRBJ1-1, with D unresolved. With 0 bases removed from V and 4 bases from J, the gap between germline ends came to 9 bases. CDR3 length: 14 amino acids. Germline V gene data show CDR1 as WSHSY and CDR2 as SAAADI. Here the CDR3 reads CASSESRVGTEAFF. The CDR3 region has the DNA TGCGCCAGCAGTGAGTCGAGGGTAGGCACTGAAGCTTTCTTT.

The chain has TRBV25-1 and TRBJ2-1; 8 positions agree with TRBD2. The germline V gene has CDR1 MGHDK and CDR2 SYGVNS. This CDR3 spans 15 amino acids. V lost 4 bases to trimming and J lost 3 bases; unmatched junction nucleotides: 5. The DNA for the CDR3 is TGTGCCAGCAGTGGACTAGCGTCCAACTACAATGAGCAGTTCTTC. Translated, it gives CASSGLASNYNEQFF.

V usage is TRBV5-1 and J usage is TRBJ1-2; a weak D match, TRBD1 (6 bases). This CDR3 has 14 residues. Germline V CDR1 and CDR2: SGHRS, YFSETQ. The V end lost 4 bases, the J end lost 7 bases, and 17 bases lay between the germline ends. The CDR3, as DNA: TGCGCCAGCAGCCCGGATCTCAGGGGTGGTGGCTACACCTTC. It is translated as CASSPDLRGGGYTF.

V usage is TRBV6-6 and J usage is TRBJ1-5; TRBD1 aligns across 8 bases. CDR1 and CDR2 from the germline V gene are MNHNY and SVGAGI (reference sequence). The CDR3 loop spans 13 amino acids. V shed 6 bases and J 4 bases; nucleotides not matched to a gene: 2. The CDR3 DNA is TGTGCCAGCAGCCGACAGGGGAATCAGCCCCAGCATTTT. Its translation is CASSRQGNQPQHF.

The rearrangement links TRBV2 to TRBJ1-2; 7 bases fit TRBD1. This CDR3 has 12 residues. Unmatched junction bases numbered 4, after V lost 8 bases and J lost 4 bases. Germline V gene sequence: CDR1 SNHLY, CDR2 FYNNEI. CDR3 region: CASVTGSYGYTF. In DNA form, the CDR3 reads TGTGCCAGCGTGACAGGGAGCTATGGCTACACCTTC.

This chain uses TRBV6-5 with TRBJ2-2; TRBD1 might be the D (5 bases). There are 12 residues in the CDR3. From germline, CDR1 is MNHEY and CDR2 SVGAGI. The V end lost 6 bases, the J end lost 6 bases, and 8 bases lay between the germline ends. DNA of the CDR3: TGTGCCAGCAGCAGGGAAGCCGGGGAGCTGTTTTTT. Translation: CASSREAGELFF.

The V call is TRBV28, the J call TRBJ1-1; unclear D gene. The germline V gene encodes CDR1 MDHEN and CDR2 SYDVKM. This CDR3 spans 13 amino acids. The ends were cut back, 8 bases at V and 4 bases at J, with 14 bases in the middle. The CDR3 DNA reads TGTGCCAGCCTTTGGGGAGGGTCCACTGAAGCTTTCTTT. As protein: CASLWGGSTEAFF.

The gene calls are TRBV10-3 and TRBJ2-7; tentative D call: TRBD1 (6 bases). The germline V and J ends were trimmed by 6 bases and 3 bases, with 6 bases remaining between them. Germline-derived CDR1 and CDR2 are ENHRY and SYGVKD. CDR3 length: 11 residues. The CDR3 loop is CAIRQGYEQYF. In DNA form, the CDR3 reads TGTGCCATCAGACAGGGCTACGAGCAGTACTTC.

V and J are TRBV10-3 and TRBJ2-1; unclear D gene. Germline V gene lookup returns CDR1 ENHRY and CDR2 SYGVKD. V shed 5 bases and J shed 9 bases, with 11 bases lying between them. The CDR3 totals 12 residues. In DNA, the CDR3 is TGTGCCATCAGTTTCGCTGGAGTTGAGCAGTTCTTC. Its protein is CAISFAGVEQFF.

This clone has a handful of counts. The V call is TRBV7-9, the J call TRBJ2-2; D possibly corresponds to TRBD2 (5 bases). The germline V gene encodes CDR1 SEHNR and CDR2 FQNEAQ (reference sequence). The CDR3 has 14 amino acids. Deletions cut 1 base from V and 5 bases from J, with 8 bases between. In DNA, the CDR3 is TGTGCCAGCAGCTTAGTGACGGGGACCGGGGAGCTGTTTTTT. Encoded protein: CASSLVTGTGELFF.

This clone was recorded only once. The rearrangement links TRBV28 to TRBJ2-5; possibly TRBD2 for D (6 bases). Germline loops: CDR1 MDHEN, CDR2 SYDVKM. Trimming stripped 4 bases from V and 4 bases from J, with 10 bases between. CDR3 size: 13 residues. CDR3 nucleotide sequence: TGTGCCAGCAGTTGGAGGGGCCGAGAGACCCAGTACTTC. It yields the protein CASSWRGRETQYF.

V usage is TRBV6-5 and J usage is TRBJ1-1; D may be TRBD1 (6 bases). V was cut by 0 bases and J by 4 bases, with 12 bases left in between. The germline CDR1 and CDR2 sequences are MNHEY and SVGAGI. The CDR3 runs 15 residues. The CDR3 nucleotides read TGTGCCAGCAGTTACTCGATGGGGGCCAGCACTGAAGCTTTCTTT. Translated: CASSYSMGASTEAFF.

This rearrangement joins TRBV9 to TRBJ2-3; 11 bases fit TRBD1. V dropped 6 bases and J dropped 5; count of bases not matched to a gene: 8. Germline values: CDR1 SGDLS, CDR2 YYNGEE. The CDR3 length is 15 residues. This CDR3 reads CASTPRDRGRDTQYF. As DNA, the CDR3 is TGTGCCAGCACCCCCCGGGACAGGGGGAGAGATACGCAGTATTTT. Full variable domain (remainder filled in from reference TRBV9 and TRBJ2-3): DSGVTQTPKHLITATGQRVTLRCSPRSGDLSVYWYQQSLDQGLQFLIQYYNGEERAKGNILERFSAQQFPDLHSELNLSSLELGDSALYFCASTPRDRGRDTQYFGPGTRLTVL.

The chain uses TRBV13 and TRBJ2-1, with TRBD1 matching 9 bases. The CDR3 extends over 15 amino acids. Trimming removed 5 bases from V and 4 bases from J; junction bases left unmatched: 6. Germline V CDR1 and CDR2: PRHDT, FYEKMQ (reference sequence). The CDR3 is CASSGRGQGYNEQFF. The CDR3 nucleotides read TGTGCCAGCAGCGGCCGGGGACAGGGTTACAATGAGCAGTTCTTC.

The genes are TRBV29-1 and TRBJ2-7, with TRBD1 matching over 8 bases. CDR1 SQVTM and CDR2 ANQGSEA come from the germline V gene. There are 11 residues in the CDR3. V was clipped by 7 bases and J by 4 bases; unmatched bases: 3. The CDR3 sequence: CSAGQVYEQYF. The CDR3, as DNA: TGCAGCGCGGGACAGGTATACGAGCAGTACTTC.

V is TRBV28 and J is TRBJ2-7; D is uncertain. This CDR3 contains 11 residues. The germline gives CDR1 MDHEN, CDR2 SYDVKM. Trimming pared 6 bases from V and 0 bases from J, leaving 3 bases between. This chain's CDR3 is CASSRSYEQYF. In DNA form, the CDR3 reads TGTGCCAGCAGCCGCTCCTACGAGCAGTACTTC.

This clone was observed a single time. J is TRBJ2-5 and V is TRBV9, with D possibly TRBD2 on 6 matching bases. CDR1 SGDLS and CDR2 YYNGEE come from the germline V gene. The CDR3 is 13 residues long. V shed 3 bases and J shed 3 bases, with 9 bases lying between them. The CDR3 bases are TGTGCCAGCAGCGGGGGACTGAAAGAGACCCAGTACTTC. Protein sequence: CASSGGLKETQYF.

The chain carries TRBV10-3 and TRBJ1-1; D uncertain. Germline V gives CDR1 ENHRY, CDR2 SYGVKD. Deletions cut 8 bases from V and 1 base from J, with 11 bases between. The CDR3 spans 13 residues. The CDR3 bases are TGTGCCATCGGAAGGACTCGGAACACTGAAGCTTTCTTT. Translated: CAIGRTRNTEAFF.

The chain employs TRBV10-2 and TRBJ1-2; TRBD1 matches at 7 bases. Trimming removed 5 bases from V and 0 bases from J; junction bases left unmatched: 9. This CDR3 has 16 residues. Per the germline V gene, CDR1 is WSHSY and CDR2 is SAAADI. DNA for the CDR3: TGCGCCAGCAGTACACGACAGGGATTATCTAACTATGGCTACACCTTC. This translates into CASSTRQGLSNYGYTF.

V usage is TRBV29-1 and J usage is TRBJ1-1; TRBD1 agrees at 10 bases. With V trimmed by 6 bases and J by 4 bases, 8 bases remained unmatched. CDR3 size: 14 residues. Germline V gene data show CDR1 as SQVTM and CDR2 as ANQGSEA. The CDR3 DNA sequence: TGCAGCGTCGGGGACAGGGGCTGGGGCACTGAAGCTTTCTTT. Its translation is CSVGDRGWGTEAFF.

The chain carries TRBV30 and TRBJ2-5; 7 nucleotides align to TRBD1. The CDR3 is 12 residues long. Per germline, CDR1 GTSNPN and CDR2 SVGIG (reference sequence). Trimming cost V 3 bases and J 5 bases; bases outside gene matches: 3. The CDR3 spells CAWSAGGETQYF. The CDR3 nucleotides are TGTGCCTGGAGCGCAGGGGGTGAGACCCAGTACTTC.

The chain combines TRBV7-2 with TRBJ2-7; D is uncertain. V lost 3 bases and J 4 bases, leaving 10 bases between the germline ends. Germline loops: CDR1 SGHTA, CDR2 FQGNSA. The CDR3 consists of 13 residues. Here the CDR3 DNA reads TGTGCCAGCAGCTTGCTAACTTCATACGAGCAGTACTTC. Its protein is CASSLLTSYEQYF.

J is TRBJ1-2 and V is TRBV6-1; possible D gene TRBD1, 6 bases. This CDR3 contains 12 residues. The V end lost 9 bases, the J end lost 4 bases, and 12 bases lay between the germline ends. In germline, CDR1 is MNHNS, CDR2 SASEGT. The CDR3 DNA reads TGTGCCAGTACAGGGACCCTCTATGGCTACACCTTC. This translates into CASTGTLYGYTF.

This clone was counted between two and nine times. This chain joins TRBV6-5 and TRBJ2-5, with D tentatively TRBD2 (6 bases). The V gene's germline CDR1 is MNHEY and CDR2 SVGAGI. The CDR3 is made up of 11 amino acids. V gave up 8 bases and J gave up 4 bases, with 8 bases separating them. The DNA of the CDR3 is TGTGCCAGCCGGGACTTAGAGACCCAGTACTTC. Translated, it gives CASRDLETQYF.

The chain carries TRBV10-3 and TRBJ1-3; 7 nucleotides match TRBD1. CDR1 and CDR2 from the germline V gene are ENHRY and SYGVKD. The CDR3 consists of 15 residues. After removal of 5 bases from V and 3 bases from J, the junction contained 7 bases not matched to a gene. The CDR3 region is CAISYQGVGGNTIYF. The CDR3 DNA sequence: TGTGCCATCAGTTACCAGGGGGTTGGTGGAAACACCATATATTTT.

The rearrangement links TRBV15 to TRBJ1-6; D possibly corresponds to TRBD1 (5 bases). Trimming took 6 bases from V and 7 from J, leaving 16 bases between them. Germline CDR1 LNHNV, CDR2 YYDKDF (reference sequence). CDR3 size: 15 residues. CDR3 sequence: CATSVSPTGNSPLHF. CDR3 DNA sequence: TGTGCCACCAGTGTATCCCCAACAGGAAATTCACCCCTCCACTTT.

In its sample, this clone was seen a few times. This rearrangement joins TRBV7-9 to TRBJ2-1; the match to TRBD1 covers 7 bases. The CDR3 consists of 13 residues. Germline V CDR1 and CDR2: SEHNR, FQNEAQ (reference sequence). Germline trimming cut 7 bases from V and 8 bases from J; bases unmatched to any gene: 8. As DNA, the CDR3 is TGTGCCAGCAACCGACAGGGTCTCGATGAGCAGTTCTTC. It is translated as CASNRQGLDEQFF.

This sequence joins TRBV28 and TRBJ1-6; D is unresolved. From germline, CDR1 is MDHEN and CDR2 SYDVKM. The V and J ends lost 3 bases and 6 bases respectively, with 6 bases between them. The CDR3 spans 13 residues. This chain's CDR3 is CASSLRSNSPLHF. CDR3 nucleotides: TGTGCCAGCAGTTTGAGGAGTAATTCACCCCTCCACTTT.

The CDR3 loop reads CASSQSPDSIYEQYF. The CDR3 DNA reads TGCGCCAGCAGCCAATCCCCGGACAGCATCTACGAGCAGTACTTC. V and J are TRBV4-3 and TRBJ2-7, with D possibly being TRBD1 (6 bases). Germline V gives CDR1 LGHNA, CDR2 YSLEER. Trimming pared 2 bases from V and 3 bases from J, leaving 14 bases between. The CDR3 covers 15 residues.